The 25 T cell receptor beta chains listed next were all sequenced from one sample in a study of post-analysis software for immune sequencing data. No antigen has been assigned to these receptors. Study results and limitations: Controls showed lower frequencies than patients for a handful of TRBV segments, and TRBV5-6, TRBV5-1 and TRBV20-1 were among these.

Unique molecular identifiers were carried by the TCR beta cDNA libraries. TCRdb reprocessed the PCR reads with MiXCR, giving one entry per CDR3 protein. There are approximately 360,000 distinct CDR3 sequences in the sample; about a third occur only once, and around an eighth lies in the top ten. The sample was blood. The receptors were gathered from a girl between 10 and 17 years old with multiple sclerosis.

This clonotype has just a few counts. The chain has TRBV7-9 and TRBJ1-2; possible D gene TRBD1, 5 bases. The CDR3 is 8 residues long. Looked up from germline, CDR1 is SEHNR and CDR2 is FQNEAQ (reference sequence). Trimming cost V 11 bases and J 8 bases, with 6 bases left between them. Here the CDR3 reads CAAGGYTF. In DNA, the CDR3 is TGTGCCGCAGGGGGCTACACCTTC.

This clonotype was recorded a few times. J is TRBJ2-3 and V is TRBV15, with TRBD2 matching 10 bases. Trimming at V came to 2 bases and at J to 4 bases, leaving 3 bases not matched to a gene. CDR3 size: 15 residues. Germline CDR1 is LNHNV and CDR2 is YYDKDF (reference sequence). Here the CDR3 DNA reads TGTGCCACCAGCAGACTAGCGGGGGCCCCAGATACGCAGTATTTT. It translates to CATSRLAGAPDTQYF.

The chain couples TRBV28 to TRBJ2-1, with 10 bases identical to TRBD2. The CDR3 spans 17 residues. V dropped 4 bases and J dropped 3; count of bases not matched to a gene: 9. Germline V gives CDR1 MDHEN, CDR2 SYDVKM. In DNA, the CDR3 is TGTGCCAGCAGTTCCTGGGTAGCGGGGGGTGTCTACAATGAGCAGTTCTTC. Its translation is CASSSWVAGGVYNEQFF.

This clonotype has a handful of counts. The J gene is TRBJ2-1, the V gene TRBV4-3, with D perhaps matching TRBD2 (6 bases). This CDR3 region has 16 residues. Trimming cost V 4 bases and J 2 bases, with 15 bases left between them. Looked up from germline, CDR1 is LGHNA and CDR2 is YSLEER. The CDR3 DNA reads as TGCGCCAGCAGCCTAGGCGGGGCGGGGACCTACAATGAGCAGTTCTTC. It yields the protein CASSLGGAGTYNEQFF.

In this sample, this clonotype turned up a few times. The gene calls are TRBV2 and TRBJ2-1; no reliable D call. The CDR3 sequence is 12 residues long. Germline V gene data show CDR1 as SNHLY and CDR2 as FYNNEI. Trimming cost V 7 bases and J 4 bases, with 8 bases left between them. CDR3 region: CASIDRYNEQFF. In nucleotides, the CDR3 is TGTGCCAGCATAGACCGATACAATGAGCAGTTCTTC.

V gene TRBV3-1 combines with J gene TRBJ1-3; TRBD1 aligns across 8 bases. The length of the CDR3 is 16 residues. Germline V gives CDR1 LGHDT, CDR2 YNNKEL (reference sequence). J gave up 2 bases and V 6 bases, and 9 bases lay outside the gene matches. CDR3 in amino acids: CASSRTGFEAGNTIYF. The CDR3, as DNA: TGTGCCAGCAGTCGGACAGGGTTTGAGGCTGGAAACACCATATATTTT.

The chain couples TRBV7-2 to TRBJ1-5; no clear D gene. V gave up 0 bases and J gave up 3 bases, with 9 bases separating them. This CDR3 is built from 15 residues. Germline CDR1 and CDR2: SGHTA and FQGNSA. The CDR3 DNA reads TGTGCCAGCAGCTTAGCGCTAACACCCAATCAGCCCCAGCATTTT. Protein product: CASSLALTPNQPQHF.

On this clonotype itself: Being one base from a much bigger clone, this may be a read error. The chain employs TRBV5-1 and TRBJ2-1; D ambiguous. Germline V gives CDR1 SGHRS, CDR2 YFSETQ. The CDR3 length is 12 residues. V lost 3 bases and J 6 bases, leaving 7 bases between the germline ends. The CDR3 reads CASSSQCNEQFF. CDR3 coding DNA: TGCGCCAGCAGCTCGCAATGCAATGAGCAGTTCTTC.

The rearrangement joins TRBV7-2 to TRBJ2-1; TRBD2 aligns across 7 bases. This CDR3 has 15 residues. Germline loops: CDR1 SGHTA, CDR2 FQGNSA. V lost 2 bases, J lost 10 bases, and 11 bases stayed unmatched. CDR3 nucleotides: TGTGCCAGCAGCTTAAGCGGGTCGGGGGGACGGGAGCAGTTCTTC. Residues: CASSLSGSGGREQFF.

The chain uses TRBV2 and TRBJ2-3; unclear D gene. The CDR3 covers 15 residues. Germline CDR1 and CDR2: SNHLY and FYNNEI. Trimming left V 2 bases short and J 2 bases short, with 11 bases between. The CDR3 reads CASSEKYGYTDTQYF. As DNA, the CDR3 is TGTGCCAGCAGTGAAAAGTACGGGTACACAGATACGCAGTATTTT.

Details on this clonotype: Since a much larger clone is just one base distant, this may be a read error. V gene TRBV7-6 combines with J gene TRBJ1-6, with D perhaps TRBD1 (5 bases). CDR3 length: 13 amino acids. Germline loops: CDR1 SGHVS, CDR2 FNYEAQ. In DNA form, the CDR3 reads TGTGCCAACAGCGTAGCCGGGGCATCACCCCTCCACTTT. As protein: CANSVAGASPLHF.

This chain uses TRBV5-1 with TRBJ1-2; D remains unclear. V dropped 4 bases and J dropped 7 bases, with 17 bases sitting between them. The V gene's germline CDR1 is SGHRS and CDR2 YFSETQ. The CDR3 runs 14 residues. Here the CDR3 DNA reads TGCGCCAGCAGCCCCGGCGCGCAGGACTCTGGCTACACCTTC. It specifies CASSPGAQDSGYTF.

The chain recombines TRBV13 with TRBJ2-5, with TRBD2 as a possible D gene (6 bases). V was pared by 0 bases and J by 5 bases, with 19 bases between. Germline loops: CDR1 PRHDT, CDR2 FYEKMQ (reference sequence). The CDR3 sequence is 17 residues long. The CDR3, as DNA: TGTGCCAGCAGCTTAGGAGGGTCTAGCGTTGACATGGAGACCCAGTACTTC. Amino acid sequence: CASSLGGSSVDMETQYF. The variable domain in full, completed from reference TRBV13 and TRBJ2-5, reads AAGVIQSPRHLIKEKRETATLKCYPIPRHDTVYWYQQGPGQDPQFLISFYEKMQSDKGSIPDRFSAQQFSDYHSELNMSSLELGDSALYFCASSLGGSSVDMETQYFGPGTRLLVL.

This clonotype was detected only a few times. CDR3 nucleotides: TGTGCCAGCAGTTCCCCCAGACTCAAACGCTCCTACGAGCAGTACTTC. Its protein product is CASSSPRLKRSYEQYF. This rearrangement joins TRBV28 to TRBJ2-7; no definite D call. There are 16 residues in the CDR3. Deletions cut 4 bases from V and 0 bases from J, with 16 bases between. Germline lookup yields CDR1 MDHEN and CDR2 SYDVKM.

This clonotype was detected a few times. This chain links TRBV11-2 with TRBJ2-7; 9 bases agree with TRBD1. This CDR3 is 18 amino acids long. The germline V gene has CDR1 SGHAT and CDR2 FQNNGV. V shed 5 bases and J 0 bases; nucleotides not matched to a gene: 14. The CDR3 reads CASSGVHRGHLASYEQYF. The CDR3 DNA is TGTGCCAGCAGCGGAGTCCACAGGGGGCACCTCGCCTCCTACGAGCAGTACTTC.

A few counts support this clonotype. The gene calls are TRBV4-1 and TRBJ2-3; TRBD1 matches 8 bases. The CDR3 is 16 residues long. Germline-derived CDR1 and CDR2 are MGHRA and YSYEKL. The V gene end was trimmed by 2 bases and the J gene end by 6 bases; junction bases not matched to a gene: 10. In DNA form, the CDR3 reads TGCGCCAGCAGCCAAAACCTCGCAAGACAGGGGGATACGCAGTATTTT. It encodes CASSQNLARQGDTQYF.

CDR3 DNA: TGTGCCAGCAGCTTAGCCGGGACAGGGAAAAACATTCAGTACTTC. Translation: CASSLAGTGKNIQYF. This chain connects TRBV7-2 to TRBJ2-4; 9 bases fit TRBD1. The CDR3 is 15 residues long. Germline assignment: CDR1 SGHTA and CDR2 FQGNSA. The V gene end was trimmed by 0 bases and the J gene end by 4 bases; junction bases not matched to a gene: 1.

This clonotype turned up a few times. This chain links TRBV7-2 with TRBJ2-5; D remains unclear. Trimming pared 2 bases from V and 2 bases from J, leaving 9 bases between. Germline CDR1 and CDR2: SGHTA and FQGNSA. CDR3 length: 14 residues. The CDR3 DNA sequence: TGTGCCAGCAGCTTAAGAGCAGCTCAAGAGACCCAGTACTTC. Protein product: CASSLRAAQETQYF.

A few counts support this clonotype. In DNA, the CDR3 is TGCAGTGCTAGCGGGGGGGAGGACAACGGAGATACGCAGTATTTT. It codes for CSASGGEDNGDTQYF. The chain is built from TRBV20-1 and TRBJ2-3; 8 bases line up with TRBD2. The V gene's germline CDR1 is DFQATT and CDR2 SNEGSKA (reference sequence). This CDR3 spans 15 amino acids. The V and J ends lost 3 bases and 5 bases, in that order; junction bases with no gene match: 10.

The genes are TRBV6-2 or TRBV6-3 and TRBJ2-7, with 9 positions matching TRBD1. Trimming removed 2 bases from V and 2 bases from J; junction bases left unmatched: 7. Germline V gene lookup returns CDR1 MNHEY and CDR2 SVGEGT. CDR3 length: 16 amino acids. The CDR3 region is CASSYPPGQGPYEQYF. CDR3 coding DNA: TGTGCCAGCAGTTACCCTCCGGGACAGGGACCCTACGAGCAGTACTTC.

CDR3 sequence: CASSQSKGNTEAFF. As DNA, the CDR3 is TGTGCCAGCAGCCAGTCGAAGGGGAACACTGAAGCTTTCTTT. The genes are TRBV3-1 and TRBJ1-1; D remains unclear. Germline V gene sequence: CDR1 LGHDT, CDR2 YNNKEL (reference sequence). CDR3 size: 14 residues. Between the trimmed V and J ends, which lost 3 bases and 1 base, there was a span of 9 bases.

This clonotype was counted a few times. This rearrangement joins TRBV7-8 to TRBJ2-5, with 9 bases aligning to TRBD2. V lost 4 bases, J lost 4 bases, and 7 bases stayed unmatched. CDR1 is SGHVS and CDR2 is FQNEAQ in the germline V gene. CDR3 length equals 15 residues. CDR3 loop: CASSYNGLATETQYF. Here the CDR3 DNA reads TGTGCCAGCAGCTATAATGGACTAGCGACAGAGACCCAGTACTTC.

This clonotype showed up many times. The chain couples TRBV28 to TRBJ2-5; 13 bases are shared with TRBD2. V lost 6 bases to trimming and J lost 0 bases; unmatched junction nucleotides: 10. CDR1 and CDR2 from the germline V gene are MDHEN and SYDVKM. The CDR3 is 18 amino acids. The CDR3 protein is CASSRTSGGALYQETQYF. DNA for the CDR3: TGTGCCAGCAGCCGTACTAGCGGGGGGGCCTTGTACCAAGAGACCCAGTACTTC.

The V gene is TRBV12-3 or TRBV12-4, the J gene TRBJ1-6; possibly TRBD1 for D (6 bases). Deletions cut 3 bases from V and 6 bases from J, with 9 bases between. This CDR3 region has 14 residues. CDR3 in DNA: TGTGCCAGCAGTTTGGGGACACTTAATTCACCCCTCCACTTT. Its protein product is CASSLGTLNSPLHF.

This clonotype was seen more than once but under ten times. This chain links TRBV12-3 or TRBV12-4 with TRBJ1-2; TRBD1 matches at 7 bases. The trim removed 5 bases at V and 6 bases at J, leaving 6 bases unmatched. This CDR3 has 13 amino acids. The CDR3 DNA reads TGTGCCAGCAGTGGCAGGGGGGGGAATGGCTACACCTTC. Residues: CASSGRGGNGYTF.